This T cell receptor beta chain is drawn from a study of OX40 agonist ivuxolimab in advanced cancers. Findings of the study overall: The study observed clonal expansion of CD4+ and CD8+ blood T cells by week 6 at 0.1 to 3.0 mg/kg.

Blood sampling took place at baseline, cycle 4 day 1, and cycle 7 day 1. Using immunoSEQ multiplex PCR, the repertoire was profiled, and TCRdb retains in-frame clones only, with some absent. The profile shows some 39,000 clones, roughly three quarters of them singletons. In the case of this clone: Its target is unknown.

This CDR3 has 15 amino acids. The germline V gene has CDR1 SGHAT and CDR2 FQNNGV. The V and J ends lost 5 bases and 7 bases, in that order; junction bases with no gene match: 10. V usage is TRBV11-2 and J usage is TRBJ2-7; 11 nucleotides line up with TRBD1. Sample: CD4+ or CD8+ T cells sorted from blood, taken in a trial of the OX40 agonist ivuxolimab. This receptor was identified in an adult with an advanced solid tumor such as melanoma, head and neck, liver or kidney cancer. CDR3 sequence: CASSDRDRGTLEQYF. The DNA of the CDR3 is TGTGCCAGCAGCGACCGGGACAGGGGGACGCTGGAGCAGTACTTC.